A selection of T cell receptor beta chains follows, all from one sample in a study of cytomegalovirus exposure and HLA in healthy donors. Assay used: immunoSEQ multiplex PCR; TCRdb lists only in-frame clones, some missing. This repertoire shows about 130,000 clones, roughly three quarters found once; its top ten account for around 3.1%. Material: PBMCs. These TCRs come from a man aged 35-49 years in good health and CMV-seronegative. Both conserved end residues are part of each CDR3. D genes are given only for firm matches. Not every row has a clone size; where given, it reads once, few, many or a size class.

J | V | D | size | CDR3 | DNA
TRBJ2-1 | TRBV7-9 | TRBD1 | NA | CASSPPGQGANEQFF | TGTGCCAGCAGCCCACCGGGACAGGGGGCCAATGAGCAGTTCTTC
TRBJ2-7 | TRBV25-1 | NA | NA | CASSELKQTYEQYF | TGTGCCAGCAGTGAATTGAAACAAACCTACGAGCAGTACTTC
TRBJ2-3 | TRBV27 | TRBD2 | NA | CASSLITSGRVDTQYF | TGTGCCAGCAGTTTAATTACTAGCGGGAGGGTTGATACGCAGTATTTT
TRBJ2-5 | TRBV7-6 | NA | few | CASSHLRETQYF | TGTGCCAGCAGCCACCTCCGGGAGACCCAGTACTTC
TRBJ1-4 | TRBV6-6 | NA | few | CASSWTSSKGEKLFF | TGTGCCAGCAGTTGGACAAGCTCAAAGGGCGAAAAACTGTTTTTT
TRBJ1-4 | TRBV11-2 | NA | NA | CASITPSYDNEKLFF | TGTGCCAGCATCACACCGTCGTATGATAATGAAAAACTGTTTTTT
TRBJ2-2 | TRBV7-2 | TRBD2 | once | CASSLPLAGENTGELFF | TGTGCCAGCAGCTTGCCACTAGCGGGAGAGAACACCGGGGAGCTGTTTTTT
TRBJ2-1 | TRBV9 | NA | NA | CASSPVGNEQFF | TGTGCCAGCAGCCCCGTCGGCAATGAGCAGTTCTTC
TRBJ1-2 | TRBV30 | NA | once | CAWTHGGGRYTF | TGTGCCTGGACCCATGGGGGGGGGCGCTACACCTTC
TRBJ2-3 | TRBV7-2 | NA | NA | CASSLHTDTQYF | TGTGCCAGCAGCTTACACACCGATACGCAGTATTTT
TRBJ1-1 | TRBV7-2 | NA | NA | CASSLSRANTEAFF | TGTGCCAGCAGCTTAAGCAGGGCGAACACTGAAGCTTTCTTT
TRBJ1-1 | TRBV18 | TRBD1 | NA | CASSRRDLTGDRTEAFF | TGTGCCAGCTCACGAAGGGACTTAACAGGGGACAGGACTGAAGCTTTCTTT
TRBJ2-3 | TRBV4-3 | NA | NA | CASSQDQGWYTQYF | TGCGCCAGCAGCCAAGATCAGGGTTGGTATACGCAGTATTTT
TRBJ1-1 | TRBV29-1 | NA | NA | CSVRYVRGNTEAFF | TGCAGCGTTAGGTATGTCAGGGGGAACACTGAAGCTTTCTTT
TRBJ1-2 | TRBV6-5 | NA | NA | CASSYLTTGGYRYTF | TGTGCCAGCAGTTACTTAACCACTGGCGGATATCGCTACACCTTC
TRBJ1-3 | TRBV5-6 | NA | few | CASSTPRQAGSGNTIYF | TGTGCCAGCAGCACGCCACGACAGGCAGGCTCTGGAAACACCATATATTTT
TRBJ1-5 | TRBV7-9 | TRBD1 | NA | CASSPGGTEAQHF | TGTGCCAGCAGCCCCGGAGGGACAGAAGCCCAGCATTTT
TRBJ1-6 | TRBV30 | NA | NA | CAWKGDGGNSPLHF | TGTGCCTGGAAGGGGGATGGTGGGAATTCACCCCTCCACTTT
TRBJ1-4 | TRBV9 | NA | NA | CASSVVGGSNEKLFF | TGTGCCAGCAGCGTAGTGGGGGGGTCTAATGAAAAACTGTTTTTT
TRBJ2-7 | TRBV28 | NA | few | CASSFPSQGKSYEQYF | TGTGCCAGCAGTTTCCCTTCCCAGGGGAAATCCTACGAGCAGTACTTC
TRBJ1-2 | TRBV12-1 | NA | NA | CAPVGESINYGYTF | TGTGCTCCCGTGGGAGAGTCTATTAACTATGGCTACACCTTC
TRBJ1-2 | TRBV7-3 | TRBD1 | NA | CASSPGQIYGYTF | TGTGCCAGCAGCCCGGGACAGATCTATGGCTACACCTTC
TRBJ2-5 | TRBV6-5 | NA | NA | CASSYTGQETQYF | TGTGCCAGCAGTTACACAGGTCAAGAGACCCAGTACTTC
TRBJ2-3 | TRBV5-6 | NA | NA | CASSLEFRGSTDTQYF | TGTGCCAGCAGCTTGGAATTTCGGGGGAGCACAGATACGCAGTATTTT
TRBJ2-1 | TRBV5-1 | NA | NA | CASSFGAGFYNEQFF | TGCGCCAGCAGCTTCGGCGCGGGATTCTACAATGAGCAGTTCTTC
TRBJ2-1 | TRBV29-1 | TRBD2 | NA | CSVEWAGRSDEQFF | TGCAGCGTTGAGTGGGCCGGGAGGAGCGATGAGCAGTTCTTC
TRBJ2-1 | TRBV6-1 | NA | NA | CASQDSSYNEQFF | TGTGCCAGCCAGGATAGCTCCTACAATGAGCAGTTCTTC
TRBJ2-7 | TRBV9 | NA | few | CASTQYGGGEQYF | TGTGCCTCTACCCAGTATGGTGGAGGCGAGCAGTACTTC
TRBJ1-2 | TRBV4-3 | NA | NA | CASSQAGALGGGGYTF | TGCGCCAGCAGCCAAGCAGGGGCTCTTGGGGGGGGCGGCTACACCTTC
TRBJ2-5 | TRBV5-1 | NA | few | CASSLAGTSQETQYF | TGCGCCAGCAGCTTGGCCGGGACATCTCAAGAGACCCAGTACTTC
TRBJ1-2 | TRBV4-3 | NA | NA | CASSQVVVRDNYGYTF | TGCGCCAGCAGCCAAGTCGTAGTCAGGGATAACTATGGCTACACCTTC
TRBJ2-1 | TRBV27 | NA | NA | CASSLSVRSYNEQFF | TGTGCCAGCAGTTTATCGGTCAGGTCCTACAATGAGCAGTTCTTC
TRBJ2-7 | TRBV6-6 | TRBD1 | NA | CASLNLGQGRHEQYF | TGTGCCAGCCTGAATTTGGGACAGGGGCGACACGAGCAGTACTTC
TRBJ2-1 | TRBV15 | NA | NA | CATSRGGLGSDEQFF | TGTGCCACCAGCAGAGGGGGTTTAGGGAGCGATGAGCAGTTCTTC
TRBJ1-4 | TRBV7-8 | NA | once | CASSPTDSSNEKLFF | TGTGCCAGCAGCCCAACCGACAGTTCTAATGAAAAACTGTTTTTT
TRBJ2-1 | TRBV15 | TRBD2 | NA | CATKKHRLAGGATYNEQFF | TGTGCCACCAAGAAACACAGACTAGCGGGAGGGGCTACGTACAATGAGCAGTTCTTC
TRBJ1-1 | TRBV6-5 | NA | NA | CASSTRGKAFF | TGTGCCAGCAGCACCAGGGGTAAAGCTTTCTTT
TRBJ2-3 | TRBV5-1 | NA | NA | CASSLWVGLSTDTQYF | TGCGCCAGCAGCTTGTGGGTCGGGTTATCCACAGATACGCAGTATTTT
TRBJ2-7 | TRBV13 | TRBD2 | few | CASSPGLAGGGYYEQYF | TGTGCCAGCAGCCCCGGACTAGCGGGAGGGGGGTACTACGAGCAGTACTTC
TRBJ2-7 | TRBV7-2 | NA | NA | CASRSSNSYEQYF | TGTGCCAGCAGAAGCTCAAACTCCTACGAGCAGTACTTC
TRBJ2-7 | TRBV4-1 | NA | NA | CASSQGRGGDEQYF | TGCGCCAGCAGCCAAGGTAGGGGGGGCGACGAGCAGTACTTC
TRBJ2-5 | TRBV7-2 | TRBD1 | NA | CASSATGGTGVTQYF | TGTGCCAGCAGCGCCACAGGGGGCACCGGCGTGACCCAGTACTTC
TRBJ1-2 | TRBV19 | NA | NA | CASSISDYGYTF | TGTGCCAGTAGTATCAGCGACTATGGCTACACCTTC
TRBJ2-2 | TRBV10-3 | TRBD1 | NA | CAIRSGTGTPSGDTGELFF | TGTGCCATCAGGTCCGGGACAGGGACGCCGTCAGGCGACACCGGGGAGCTGTTTTTT
TRBJ1-5 | TRBV6-1 | NA | NA | CASSEARAGFIPSQHF | TGTGCCAGCAGTGAAGCGCGCGCAGGGTTTATTCCGTCCCAGCATTTT
TRBJ2-3 | TRBV6-1 | NA | once | CASSEALRDTGWGTDTQYF | TGTGCCAGCAGTGAAGCGCTTCGGGATACGGGATGGGGAACAGATACGCAGTATTTT
TRBJ1-1 | TRBV7-9 | NA | NA | CASSSGGNTEAFF | TGTGCCAGCAGCTCTGGCGGGAACACTGAAGCTTTCTTT
TRBJ2-7 | TRBV5-1 | TRBD1 | NA | CASTTGTGNSYEQYF | TGCGCCAGTACTACCGGGACAGGGAACTCCTACGAGCAGTACTTC
TRBJ2-2 | TRBV5-1 | NA | NA | CASSLREAGELFF | TGCGCCAGCAGCTTGAGGGAGGCCGGGGAGCTGTTTTTT
TRBJ1-5 | TRBV7-9 | NA | NA | CASSQSRTSPLNQPQHF | TGTGCCAGCAGCCAATCCCGGACATCACCCCTCAATCAGCCCCAGCATTTT
TRBJ2-2 | TRBV7-8 | TRBD1 | NA | CASSSSGGEAGELFF | TGTGCCAGCAGCTCCTCAGGGGGAGAGGCCGGGGAGCTGTTTTTT
TRBJ2-5 | TRBV11-3 | NA | NA | CASSLVAGVMGTQYF | TGTGCCAGCAGCTTAGTAGCCGGGGTGATGGGGACCCAGTACTTC
TRBJ1-5 | TRBV6-4 | TRBD1 | few | CASSTGQGASNQPQHF | TGTGCCAGCTCGACCGGACAGGGGGCGAGCAATCAGCCCCAGCATTTT
TRBJ2-3 | TRBV7-2 | NA | NA | CASSLDLAGTDTQYF | TGTGCCAGCAGCTTAGACCTAGCTGGCACAGATACGCAGTATTTT
TRBJ2-7 | TRBV9 | TRBD1 | NA | CASSPQGDYEQYF | TGTGCCAGCAGTCCGCAGGGGGACTACGAGCAGTACTTC
TRBJ1-5 | TRBV6-6 | TRBD1 | NA | CASSTWTGYGNQPQHF | TGTGCCAGCAGTACCTGGACAGGGTACGGCAATCAGCCCCAGCATTTT
TRBJ2-2 | TRBV19 | TRBD1 | NA | CASSSTGSTGELFF | TGTGCCAGTAGCTCGACAGGGTCCACCGGGGAGCTGTTTTTT
TRBJ2-7 | TRBV5-6 | NA | NA | CASSKRGHEQYF | TGTGCCAGCAGCAAAAGGGGCCACGAGCAGTACTTC
TRBJ1-1 | TRBV28 | NA | NA | CASSFRPPGRVNTEAFF | TGTGCCAGCAGTTTCAGACCGCCAGGGCGCGTGAACACTGAAGCTTTCTTT
TRBJ1-2 | TRBV6-1 | NA | once | CASSAFGAGTGYTF | TGTGCCAGCAGTGCCTTTGGGGCGGGGACGGGCTACACCTTC